This record looks at one T cell receptor beta chain sequence and its context. Its antigen is as yet unknown. The record originates from a study of blood T cells in healthy people across ages. In germline, CDR1 is MNHNY, CDR2 SVGAGI (reference sequence). Trimming at V came to 5 bases and at J to 6 bases, leaving 7 bases not matched to a gene. The CDR3 runs 14 residues. The second PCR ran roughly 7 to 12 cycles with a sample-barcoded 5' primer and J-beta primers. One entry per CDR3 protein results from TCRdb running MiXCR on the 5' RACE reads. The table records some 1.6 million distinct CDR3 sequences, about 35% of them present only once. Study-wide results and caveats: The lack of PBMC sorting stopped any conclusive naive versus antigen-experienced comparison. The recorded TCR beta diversity per million T cells decreased in a roughly linear manner with age.

The sequenced material came from blood. The gene calls are TRBV6-6 and TRBJ2-1; TRBD2 matches 7 bases. The clonotype was recovered from a woman in her 30s in good health. CDR3: CASSGGTIGNEQFF. The CDR3 DNA is TGTGCCAGCAGTGGAGGGACTATTGGCAATGAGCAGTTCTTC.